The rows below give T cell receptor beta chains drawn from one sample of a study of T cell repertoires in cytomegalovirus infection. TCRdb ran MiXCR on the reads and lists one entry per CDR3 protein. The repertoire includes approximately 990,000 distinct CDR3 sequences, approximately 30% of them detected once, and around 15% sits in the top ten. Their specific antigens are unknown. The starting material was cultured CD8+ T cells from PBMCs, obtained from culture after CMV antigen stimulation. The origin of the receptors is a human donor in good health (CMV status not recorded). Some clones in this sample may be carry-over from other donors' samples. CDR3s include the opening cysteine and the closing phenylalanine or tryptophan. Each record gives: clone size, V gene, D gene, J gene, CDR3 length, CDR3 protein, CDR3 DNA. The D gene is left open where the match is weak. The listing skips clone size in some rows; elsewhere it reads once, few, many or a size class.

clone_size: many
v_call: TRBV15
d_call: NA
j_call: TRBJ2-3
cdr3_length: 15
cdr3_aa: CATSGTHYRADTQYF
cdr3_nt: TGTGCCACCAGCGGGACCCATTACAGGGCGGATACGCAGTATTTT

clone_size: NA
v_call: TRBV5-4
d_call: TRBD1
j_call: TRBJ2-1
cdr3_length: 12
cdr3_aa: CASSLVDRVLFF
cdr3_nt: TGTGCCAGCAGCTTGGTGGACAGGGTGTTGTTCTTC

clone_size: few
v_call: TRBV6-1
d_call: TRBD2
j_call: TRBJ2-2
cdr3_length: 17
cdr3_aa: CASTKEVSSGGSGELFF
cdr3_nt: TGTGCCAGCACCAAGGAGGTGTCTAGCGGGGGGTCCGGGGAGCTGTTTTTT

clone_size: NA
v_call: TRBV29-1
d_call: TRBD1
j_call: TRBJ1-1
cdr3_length: 14
cdr3_aa: CSVSTLDRDTEAFF
cdr3_nt: TGCAGCGTTTCTACCCTCGACAGGGACACTGAAGCTTTCTTT

clone_size: NA
v_call: TRBV7-6
d_call: TRBD2
j_call: TRBJ2-1
cdr3_length: 16
cdr3_aa: CASSLNSGGNYNEQFF
cdr3_nt: TGTGCCAGCAGCTTGAACAGCGGGGGGAATTACAATGAGCAGTTCTTC

clone_size: NA
v_call: TRBV11-2
d_call: TRBD2
j_call: TRBJ2-5
cdr3_length: 18
cdr3_aa: CASSLGPSGGPRGETQYF
cdr3_nt: TGTGCCAGCAGCTTAGGTCCTAGCGGGGGTCCACGGGGAGAGACCCAGTACTTC

clone_size: few
v_call: TRBV7-2
d_call: NA
j_call: TRBJ1-3
cdr3_length: 15
cdr3_aa: CASSSHRVGGNTIYF
cdr3_nt: TGTGCCAGCAGCTCTCACAGGGTCGGGGGAAACACCATATATTTT

clone_size: few
v_call: TRBV12-3/TRBV12-4
d_call: TRBD1
j_call: TRBJ1-4
cdr3_length: 16
cdr3_aa: CASSSDQGATAEKLFF
cdr3_nt: TGTGCCAGCAGTAGCGACCAGGGGGCCACCGCTGAAAAACTGTTTTTT

clone_size: NA
v_call: TRBV27
d_call: NA
j_call: TRBJ2-2
cdr3_length: 13
cdr3_aa: CASTWRVTGELFF
cdr3_nt: TGTGCCAGCACCTGGCGGGTAACCGGGGAGCTGTTTTTT

clone_size: NA
v_call: TRBV28
d_call: TRBD2
j_call: TRBJ2-5
cdr3_length: 13
cdr3_aa: CASVSGGQETQYF
cdr3_nt: TGTGCCAGCGTTAGCGGGGGGCAAGAGACCCAGTACTTC

clone_size: NA
v_call: TRBV5-1
d_call: TRBD1
j_call: TRBJ2-2
cdr3_length: 15
cdr3_aa: CASRNDRAATGELFF
cdr3_nt: TGCGCCAGCAGAAACGACAGGGCGGCCACCGGGGAGCTGTTTTTT

clone_size: NA
v_call: TRBV7-9
d_call: NA
j_call: TRBJ2-5
cdr3_length: 14
cdr3_aa: CASKPGGVTETQYF
cdr3_nt: TGTGCCAGCAAGCCTGGAGGGGTGACGGAGACCCAGTACTTC

clone_size: NA
v_call: TRBV3-1
d_call: TRBD2
j_call: TRBJ2-1
cdr3_length: 17
cdr3_aa: CASSQDGSGGPYNEQFF
cdr3_nt: TGTGCCAGCAGCCAAGATGGTAGCGGGGGCCCTTACAATGAGCAGTTCTTC

clone_size: NA
v_call: TRBV5-1
d_call: NA
j_call: TRBJ2-7
cdr3_length: 16
cdr3_aa: CASSFGQGGFTSEQYF
cdr3_nt: TGCGCCAGCAGCTTTGGACAGGGAGGGTTTACGAGTGAGCAGTACTTC

clone_size: few
v_call: TRBV7-9
d_call: NA
j_call: TRBJ1-4
cdr3_length: 15
cdr3_aa: CASSLFSGFNEKLFF
cdr3_nt: TGTGCCAGCAGCTTATTTTCCGGGTTCAATGAAAAACTGTTTTTT

clone_size: NA
v_call: TRBV13
d_call: TRBD1
j_call: TRBJ1-6
cdr3_length: 16
cdr3_aa: CASSVQGAVSNPPLHF
cdr3_nt: TGTGCCAGCAGCGTACAGGGGGCGGTCAGTAATCCACCCCTCCACTTT

clone_size: NA
v_call: TRBV28
d_call: NA
j_call: TRBJ2-2
cdr3_length: 15
cdr3_aa: CASRLEGGFTGELFF
cdr3_nt: TGTGCCAGCAGGTTGGAAGGGGGTTTCACCGGGGAGCTGTTTTTT